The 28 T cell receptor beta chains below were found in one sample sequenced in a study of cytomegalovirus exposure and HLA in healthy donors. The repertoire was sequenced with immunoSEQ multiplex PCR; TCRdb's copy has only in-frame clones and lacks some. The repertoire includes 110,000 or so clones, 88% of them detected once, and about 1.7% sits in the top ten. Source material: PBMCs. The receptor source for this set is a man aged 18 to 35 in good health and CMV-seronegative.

CDR3 nucleotides: TGTGCCAGCAGCTTAGCCCGGGACTCCGGGTACGAGCAGTACTTC. The encoded protein is CASSLARDSGYEQYF. V usage is TRBV7-2 and J usage is TRBJ2-7, with D maybe TRBD2 (6 bases). CDR3 length: 15 residues. The V end was cut by 0 bases, the J end by 4 bases, with 13 bases between. Germline V gene data show CDR1 as SGHTA and CDR2 as FQGNSA.

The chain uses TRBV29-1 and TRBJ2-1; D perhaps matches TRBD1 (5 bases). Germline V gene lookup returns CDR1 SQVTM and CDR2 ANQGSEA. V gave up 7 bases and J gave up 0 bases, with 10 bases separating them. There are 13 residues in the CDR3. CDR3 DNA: TGCAGCGGTGCAGGGCGCTCCTACAATGAGCAGTTCTTC. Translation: CSGAGRSYNEQFF.

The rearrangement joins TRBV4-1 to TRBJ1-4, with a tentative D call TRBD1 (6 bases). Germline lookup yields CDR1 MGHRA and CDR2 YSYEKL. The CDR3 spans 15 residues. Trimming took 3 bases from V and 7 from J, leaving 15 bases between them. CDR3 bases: TGCGCCAGCAGCCAGGCGGAGGGGGGGGGTGAAAAACTGTTTTTT. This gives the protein CASSQAEGGGEKLFF.

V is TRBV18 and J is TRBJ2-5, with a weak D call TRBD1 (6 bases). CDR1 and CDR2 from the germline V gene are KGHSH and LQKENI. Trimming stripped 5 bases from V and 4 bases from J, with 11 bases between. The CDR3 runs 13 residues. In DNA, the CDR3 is TGTGCCAGCTCAGAAGGGGGTGGAGAGACCCAGTACTTC. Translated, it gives CASSEGGGETQYF.

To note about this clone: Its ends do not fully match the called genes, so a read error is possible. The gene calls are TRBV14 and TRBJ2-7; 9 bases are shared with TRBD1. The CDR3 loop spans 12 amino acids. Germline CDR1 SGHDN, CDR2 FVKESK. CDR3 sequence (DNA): TGTGCCAGCAGCGGCGGGTCGACAGGGGGGGTCTTC. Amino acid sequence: CASSGGSTGGVF.

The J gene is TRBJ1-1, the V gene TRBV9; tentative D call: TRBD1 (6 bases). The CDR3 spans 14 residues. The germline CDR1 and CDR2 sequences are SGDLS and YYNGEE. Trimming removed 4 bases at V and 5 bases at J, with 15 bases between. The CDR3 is CASSPAGGRTEAFF. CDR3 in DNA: TGTGCCAGCAGCCCCGCCGGGGGGCGGACTGAAGCTTTCTTT. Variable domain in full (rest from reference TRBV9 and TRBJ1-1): DSGVTQTPKHLITATGQRVTLRCSPRSGDLSVYWYQQSLDQGLQFLIQYYNGEERAKGNILERFSAQQFPDLHSELNLSSLELGDSALYFCASSPAGGRTEAFFGQGTRLTVV.

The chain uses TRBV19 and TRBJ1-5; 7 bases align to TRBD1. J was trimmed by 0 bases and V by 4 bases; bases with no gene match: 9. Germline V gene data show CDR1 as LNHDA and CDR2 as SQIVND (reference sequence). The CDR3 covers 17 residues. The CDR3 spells CASSTDEQGYSNQPQHF. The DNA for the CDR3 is TGTGCCAGTAGTACCGATGAACAGGGGTATAGCAATCAGCCCCAGCATTTT.

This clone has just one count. CDR3 sequence: CASGLETRYEQYF. The CDR3 bases are TGTGCTAGTGGTTTGGAAACCCGGTACGAGCAGTACTTC. This chain links TRBV12-5 with TRBJ2-7; D unresolved. Trimming took 1 base from V and 4 from J, leaving 8 bases between them. The CDR3 contains 13 residues. Germline V gene sequence: CDR1 LGHNT, CDR2 FRNRAP. Based on the CDR3 plus reference TRBV12-5 and TRBJ2-7, the full variable domain is DARVTQTPRHKVTEMGQEVTMRCQPILGHNTVFWYRQTMMQGLELLAYFRNRAPLDDSGMPKDRFSAEMPDATLATLKIQPSEPRDSAVYFCASGLETRYEQYFGPGTRLTVT.

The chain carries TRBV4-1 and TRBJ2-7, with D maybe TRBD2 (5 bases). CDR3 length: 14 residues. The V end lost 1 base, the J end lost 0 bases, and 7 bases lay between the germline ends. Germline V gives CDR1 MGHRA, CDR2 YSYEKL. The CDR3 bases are TGCGCCAGCAGCCAAGTCGAGGGCTCCTACGAGCAGTACTTC. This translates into CASSQVEGSYEQYF.

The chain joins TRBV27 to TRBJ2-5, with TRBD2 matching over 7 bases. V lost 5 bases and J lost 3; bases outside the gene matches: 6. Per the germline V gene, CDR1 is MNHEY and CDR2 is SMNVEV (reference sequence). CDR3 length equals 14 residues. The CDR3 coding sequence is TGTGCCAGCAGTATCCGACTAGCAGAAGAGACCCAGTACTTC. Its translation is CASSIRLAEETQYF.

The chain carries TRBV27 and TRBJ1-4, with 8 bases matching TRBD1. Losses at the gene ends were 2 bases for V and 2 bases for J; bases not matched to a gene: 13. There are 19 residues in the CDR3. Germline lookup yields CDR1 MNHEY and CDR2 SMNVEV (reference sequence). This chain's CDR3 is CASSLKVQGARRTNEKLFF. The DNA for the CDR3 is TGTGCCAGCAGTTTAAAGGTTCAGGGGGCGCGGCGTACTAATGAAAAACTGTTTTTT.

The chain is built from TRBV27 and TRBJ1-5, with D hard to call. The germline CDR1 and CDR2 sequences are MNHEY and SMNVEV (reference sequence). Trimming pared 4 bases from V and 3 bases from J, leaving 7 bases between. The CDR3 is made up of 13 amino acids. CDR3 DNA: TGTGCCAGCAGTTATTCCTCCAATCAGCCCCAGCATTTT. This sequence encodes CASSYSSNQPQHF.

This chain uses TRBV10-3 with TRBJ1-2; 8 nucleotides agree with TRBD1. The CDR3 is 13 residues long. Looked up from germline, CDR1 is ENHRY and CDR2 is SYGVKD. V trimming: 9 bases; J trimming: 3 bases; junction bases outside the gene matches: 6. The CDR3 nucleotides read TGTGCCATAGGGGACAGGACTTACTATGGCTACACCTTC. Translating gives CAIGDRTYYGYTF.

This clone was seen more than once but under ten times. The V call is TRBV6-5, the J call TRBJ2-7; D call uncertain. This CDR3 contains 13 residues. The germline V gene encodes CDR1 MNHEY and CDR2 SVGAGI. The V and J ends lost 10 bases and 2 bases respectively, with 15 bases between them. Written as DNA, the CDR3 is TGTGCCACACGACGCGGCCAAACCTACGAGCAGTACTTC. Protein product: CATRRGQTYEQYF.

The CDR3 spells CATSPRRGGPYNEQFF. As DNA, the CDR3 is TGTGCCACCAGCCCCCGAAGGGGGGGTCCCTACAATGAGCAGTTCTTC. The chain links TRBV15 to TRBJ2-1; tentatively, D is TRBD2 (7 bases). From germline, CDR1 is LNHNV and CDR2 YYDKDF (reference sequence). The ends were cut back, 5 bases at V and 2 bases at J, with 16 bases in the middle. This CDR3 is built from 16 residues.

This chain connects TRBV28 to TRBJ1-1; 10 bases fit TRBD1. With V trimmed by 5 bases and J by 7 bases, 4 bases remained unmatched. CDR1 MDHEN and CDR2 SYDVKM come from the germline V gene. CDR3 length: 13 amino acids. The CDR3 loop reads CASSVGTGVEAFF. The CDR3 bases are TGTGCCAGCAGTGTCGGGACAGGGGTTGAAGCTTTCTTT.

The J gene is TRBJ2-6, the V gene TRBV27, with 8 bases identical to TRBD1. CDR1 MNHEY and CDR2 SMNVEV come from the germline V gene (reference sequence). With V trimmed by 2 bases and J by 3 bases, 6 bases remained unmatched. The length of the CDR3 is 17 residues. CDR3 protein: CASSLRGQVNGANVLTF. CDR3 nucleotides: TGTGCCAGCAGTTTAAGGGGACAGGTTAATGGGGCCAACGTCCTGACTTTC.

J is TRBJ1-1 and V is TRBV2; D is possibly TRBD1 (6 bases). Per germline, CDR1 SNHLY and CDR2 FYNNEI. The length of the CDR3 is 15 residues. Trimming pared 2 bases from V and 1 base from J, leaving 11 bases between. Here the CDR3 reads CASSERGGGNTEAFF. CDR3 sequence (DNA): TGTGCCAGCAGTGAAAGAGGGGGTGGGAACACTGAAGCTTTCTTT. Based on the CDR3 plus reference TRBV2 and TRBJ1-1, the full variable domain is EPEVTQTPSHQVTQMGQEVILRCVPISNHLYFYWYRQILGQKVEFLVSFYNNEISEKSEIFDDQFSVERPDGSNFTLKIRSTKLEDSAMYFCASSERGGGNTEAFFGQGTRLTVV.

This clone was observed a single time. This CDR3 is CAISMNTEAFF. In nucleotides, the CDR3 is TGTGCCATCTCTATGAACACTGAAGCTTTCTTT. The V gene is TRBV10-3, the J gene TRBJ1-1; D call uncertain. Trimming pared 8 bases from V and 0 bases from J, leaving 4 bases between. Germline V gene lookup returns CDR1 ENHRY and CDR2 SYGVKD. There are 11 residues in the CDR3.

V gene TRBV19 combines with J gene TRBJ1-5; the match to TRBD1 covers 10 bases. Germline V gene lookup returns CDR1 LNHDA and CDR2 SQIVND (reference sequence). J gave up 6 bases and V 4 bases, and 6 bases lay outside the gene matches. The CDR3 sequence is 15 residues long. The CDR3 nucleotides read TGTGCCAGTAGTAGCGGACAGGGGGGATCTCAGCCCCAGCATTTT. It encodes CASSSGQGGSQPQHF.

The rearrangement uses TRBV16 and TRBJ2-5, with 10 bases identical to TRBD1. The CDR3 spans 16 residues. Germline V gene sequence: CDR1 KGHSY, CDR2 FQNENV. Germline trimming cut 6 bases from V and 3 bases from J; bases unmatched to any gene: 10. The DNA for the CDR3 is TGTGCCAGCAGTCTTACCCTGGGACAGGGGAAAGAGACCCAGTACTTC. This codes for CASSLTLGQGKETQYF.

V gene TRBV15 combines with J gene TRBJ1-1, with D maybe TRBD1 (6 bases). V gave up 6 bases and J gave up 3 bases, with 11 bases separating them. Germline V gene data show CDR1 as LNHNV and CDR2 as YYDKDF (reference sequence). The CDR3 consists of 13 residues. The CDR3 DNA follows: TGTGCCACCAGTGACAGGACCGACACTGAAGCTTTCTTT. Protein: CATSDRTDTEAFF.

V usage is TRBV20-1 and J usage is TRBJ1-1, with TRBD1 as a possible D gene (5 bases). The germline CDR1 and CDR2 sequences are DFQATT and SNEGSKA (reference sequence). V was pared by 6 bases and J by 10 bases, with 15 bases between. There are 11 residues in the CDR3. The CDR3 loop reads CSAWTPLGAFF. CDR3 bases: TGCAGTGCCTGGACACCTCTCGGAGCTTTCTTT.

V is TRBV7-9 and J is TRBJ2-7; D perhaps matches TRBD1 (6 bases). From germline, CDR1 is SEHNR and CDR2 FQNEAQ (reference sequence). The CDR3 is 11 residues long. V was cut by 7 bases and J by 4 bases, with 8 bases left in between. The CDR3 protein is CASTQGYEQYF. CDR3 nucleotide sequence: TGTGCCAGCACCCAGGGGTACGAGCAGTACTTC.

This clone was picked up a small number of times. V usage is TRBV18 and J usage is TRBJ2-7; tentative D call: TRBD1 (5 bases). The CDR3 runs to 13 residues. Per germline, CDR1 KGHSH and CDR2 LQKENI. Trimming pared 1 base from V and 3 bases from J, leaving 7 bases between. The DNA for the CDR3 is TGTGCCAGCTCACCACTCGACAGCTACGAGCAGTACTTC. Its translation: CASSPLDSYEQYF.

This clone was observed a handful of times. Here the CDR3 reads CASSWGQSSYEQYF. CDR3 bases: TGTGCCAGCAGCTGGGGACAGTCCTCCTACGAGCAGTACTTC. The J gene is TRBJ2-7, the V gene TRBV6-5, with TRBD1 matching 7 bases. This CDR3 is 14 amino acids long. The germline CDR1 and CDR2 sequences are MNHEY and SVGAGI. V lost 6 bases to trimming and J lost 0 bases; unmatched junction nucleotides: 5.

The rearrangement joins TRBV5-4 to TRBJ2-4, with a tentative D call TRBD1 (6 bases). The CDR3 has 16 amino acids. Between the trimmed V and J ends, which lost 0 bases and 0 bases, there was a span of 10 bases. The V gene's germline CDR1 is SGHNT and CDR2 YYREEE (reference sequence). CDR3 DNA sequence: TGTGCCAGCAGCTTGGATTTAGGGGGAGCCAAAAACATTCAGTACTTC. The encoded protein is CASSLDLGGAKNIQYF.

The chain's CDR3 is CASSLSRPYEQYF. The CDR3 nucleotides read TGCGCCAGCAGCTTGAGCAGGCCCTACGAGCAGTACTTC. The chain employs TRBV5-1 and TRBJ2-7; D is uncertain. CDR1 is SGHRS and CDR2 is YFSETQ in the germline V gene. The V gene lost 1 base and the J gene lost 2 bases, with 7 bases spanning the gap. The CDR3 runs 13 residues.